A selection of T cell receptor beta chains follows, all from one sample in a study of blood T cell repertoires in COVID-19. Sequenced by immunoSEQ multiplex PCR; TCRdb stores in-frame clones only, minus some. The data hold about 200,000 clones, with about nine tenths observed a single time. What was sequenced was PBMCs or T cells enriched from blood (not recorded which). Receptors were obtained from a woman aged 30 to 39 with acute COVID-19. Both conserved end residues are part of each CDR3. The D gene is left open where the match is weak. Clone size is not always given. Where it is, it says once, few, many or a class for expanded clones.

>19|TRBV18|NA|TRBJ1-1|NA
TGTGCCAGCTCAATAATGGGCGGGGTTGGGAACGGCATGAACACTGAAGCTTTCTTT
CASSIMGGVGNGMNTEAFF
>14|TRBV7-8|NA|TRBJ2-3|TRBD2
TGTGCCAGCAGCCTAGCGGGGCACACAGATACGCAGTATTTT
CASSLAGHTDTQYF
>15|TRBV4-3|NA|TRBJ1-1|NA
TGCGCCAGCAGCCAAGATTCGCGAGGAAGCGCTGAAGCTTTCTTT
CASSQDSRGSAEAFF
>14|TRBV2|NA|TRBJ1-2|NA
TGTGCCAGCAGAGACGACATTATTAACTATGGCTACACCTTC
CASRDDIINYGYTF
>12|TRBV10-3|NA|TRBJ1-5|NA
TGTGCCATCAGTGAAGGACAGCAGCCCCAGCATTTT
CAISEGQQPQHF
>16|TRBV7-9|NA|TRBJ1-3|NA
TGTGCCAGCAGTTATGACAGGACGAGCTCTGGAAACACCATATATTTT
CASSYDRTSSGNTIYF
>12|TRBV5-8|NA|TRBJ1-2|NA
TGTGCCAGCACCCAGGGGTACTATGGCTACACCTTC
CASTQGYYGYTF
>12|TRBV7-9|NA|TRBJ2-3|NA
TGTGCCAGCGTGCTGGGCTTGGGTTTCTGGTATTTT
CASVLGLGFWYF
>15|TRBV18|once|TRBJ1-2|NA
TGTGCCAGCTCACCACCGTCGGTCCATAACTATGGCTACACCTTC
CASSPPSVHNYGYTF
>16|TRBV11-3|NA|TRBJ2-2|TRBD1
TGTGCCAGCAGCTTAGGCGTGACAGGGGACACCGGGGAGCTGTTTTTT
CASSLGVTGDTGELFF
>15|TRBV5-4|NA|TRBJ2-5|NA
TGTGCCAGCAGCTTGGGGCAGGGTAACCAAGAGACCCAGTACTTC
CASSLGQGNQETQYF
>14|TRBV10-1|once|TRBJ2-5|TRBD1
TGCGCCAGCAGCCAAGACAGGGGACAAGAGACCCAGTACTTC
CASSQDRGQETQYF
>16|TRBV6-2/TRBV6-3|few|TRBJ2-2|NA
TGTGCCAGCAGTTACTCTTCCGGGGTGGACACCGGGGAGCTGTTTTTT
CASSYSSGVDTGELFF
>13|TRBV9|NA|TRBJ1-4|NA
TGTGCCAGCAGCGTAGTCGGGGGTGAAAAACTGTTTTTT
CASSVVGGEKLFF
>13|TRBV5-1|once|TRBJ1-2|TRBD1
TGCGCCAGCGGAGGGGGCCCCAACTATGGCTACACCTTC
CASGGGPNYGYTF
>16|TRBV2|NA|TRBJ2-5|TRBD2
TGTGCCAGCAGTGAGCAGACTAGCGGGGGTGTGAAGACCCAGTACTTC
CASSEQTSGGVKTQYF
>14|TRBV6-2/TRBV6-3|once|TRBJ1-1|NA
TGTGCCAGCAGTTACTGGGGCGAGAACACTGAAGCTTTCTTT
CASSYWGENTEAFF
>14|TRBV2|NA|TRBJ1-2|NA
TGTGCCAGCAGTGAAGGGGGGCCGCTTCTAGGCTACACCTTC
CASSEGGPLLGYTF
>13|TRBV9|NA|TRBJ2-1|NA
TGTGCCAGCAGCGTAGCTCGGAGGGGCCGGCCGTTCTTC
CASSVARRGRPFF
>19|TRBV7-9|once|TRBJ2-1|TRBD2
TGTGCCAGCAGCTTAGTGCGGGCACCTACGGGGGGGATATCTGATGAGCAGTTCTTC
CASSLVRAPTGGISDEQFF
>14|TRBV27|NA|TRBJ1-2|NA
TGTGCCAGCAGTTTAAGGGATTTTCGAGGGGGCTACACCTTC
CASSLRDFRGGYTF
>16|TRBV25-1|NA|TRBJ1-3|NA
TGTGCCAGCAGTTGGGCTTCGACGCACTCTGGAAACACCATATATTTT
CASSWASTHSGNTIYF
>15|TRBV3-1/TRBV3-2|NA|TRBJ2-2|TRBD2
TGTGCCAGCAGCCAAGCGGGGGGGCGCACCGGGGAGCTGTTTTTT
CASSQAGGRTGELFF
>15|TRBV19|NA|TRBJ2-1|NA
TGTGCCAGTAGTACTACAGCTATCAGGGCGCATGAGCAGTTCTTC
CASSTTAIRAHEQFF
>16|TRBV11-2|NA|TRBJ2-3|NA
TGTGCCAGCAGGAGGGAACGGGACTCTCTCACAGATACGCAGTATTTT
CASRRERDSLTDTQYF
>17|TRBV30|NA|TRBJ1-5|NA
TGTGCCTGGAGTCCCGGGGAGACGAGTTATAGCAATCAGCCCCAGCATTTT
CAWSPGETSYSNQPQHF
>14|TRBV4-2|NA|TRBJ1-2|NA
TGTGCCAGCAGCCAAGGGGGGCCAGTACATGGCTACACCTTC
CASSQGGPVHGYTF
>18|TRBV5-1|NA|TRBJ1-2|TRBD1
TGCGCCAGCAGCTTGGCCCCCTTGGGACAGGGCACCACCTATGGCTACACCTTC
CASSLAPLGQGTTYGYTF
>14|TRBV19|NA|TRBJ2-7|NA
TGTGCCAGTAGTGTATCAGGGGTATACTACGAGCAGTACTTC
CASSVSGVYYEQYF
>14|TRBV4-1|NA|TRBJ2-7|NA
TGCGCCAGCAGCCAAGAAAGGGGCTCCTACGAGCAGTACTTC
CASSQERGSYEQYF
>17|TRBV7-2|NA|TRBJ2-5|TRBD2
TGTGCCAGCAGCTTACCCCGACTAGCGGGGTGGCAAGAGACCCAGTACTTC
CASSLPRLAGWQETQYF
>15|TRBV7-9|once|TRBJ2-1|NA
TGTGCCAGAGCAGGTCCGGACTCGCAATACAATGAGCAGTTCTTC
CARAGPDSQYNEQFF
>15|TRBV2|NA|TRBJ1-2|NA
TGTGCCAGCAGTGAGCGGTATCAGGGGAGAGAAGGCTACACCTTC
CASSERYQGREGYTF
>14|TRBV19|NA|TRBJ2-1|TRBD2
TGTGCCAGTAGTTCACTAGCGGGGTACAATGAGCAGTTCTTC
CASSSLAGYNEQFF
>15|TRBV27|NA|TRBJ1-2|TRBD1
TGTGCCAGCAGGTGGACGGGGCAGGGGGCCGATGGCTACACCTTC
CASRWTGQGADGYTF
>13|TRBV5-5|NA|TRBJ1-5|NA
TGTGCCAGCAGCTCGACAGTGGGCCAGCCCCAGCATTTT
CASSSTVGQPQHF
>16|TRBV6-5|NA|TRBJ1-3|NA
TGTGCCAGCAGTTACGGGCTAGCTTTCTCTGGAAACACCATATATTTT
CASSYGLAFSGNTIYF
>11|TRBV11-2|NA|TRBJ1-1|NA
TGTGCCAGCAGCTATCGGACAGAAGCTTTCTTT
CASSYRTEAFF
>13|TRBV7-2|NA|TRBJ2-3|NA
TGTGCCAGCAACTACGGACAGCCTGATACGCAGTATTTT
CASNYGQPDTQYF
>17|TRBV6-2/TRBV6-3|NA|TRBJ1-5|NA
TGTGCCAGCAGGCCTCGGACAGTTCGGGGCCCGAATCAGCCCCAGCATTTT
CASRPRTVRGPNQPQHF
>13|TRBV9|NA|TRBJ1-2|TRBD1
TGTGCCAGCAGCGACAGGGGGCTCTATGGCTACACCTTC
CASSDRGLYGYTF
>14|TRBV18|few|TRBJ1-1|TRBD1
TGTGCCAGCTCACCACTCGACAGGGACACTGAAGCTTTCTTT
CASSPLDRDTEAFF
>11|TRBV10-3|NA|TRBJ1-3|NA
TGTGCCATCAGGGCCGGAAACACCATATATTTT
CAIRAGNTIYF
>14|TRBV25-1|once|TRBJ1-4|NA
TGTGCCAGCAGTGATCCGGACGTCGGGGGAAAACTGTTTTTT
CASSDPDVGGKLFF
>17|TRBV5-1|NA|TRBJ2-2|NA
TGCGCCAGCAGCCAGGGTCCCCGCAGGCGCAACACCGGGGAGCTGTTTTTT
CASSQGPRRRNTGELFF
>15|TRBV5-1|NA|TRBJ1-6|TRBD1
TGCGCCAGCAGCTTGGGGGCGACAGGGAATTCACCCCTCCACTTT
CASSLGATGNSPLHF
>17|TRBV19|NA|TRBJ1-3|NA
TGTGCCAGTAGTACTATTTACAGGGAGATATCTGGAAACACCATATATTTT
CASSTIYREISGNTIYF
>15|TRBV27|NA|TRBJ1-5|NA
TGTGCCAGCAGTTTAATTGGTGAGAGAAATCAGCCCCAGCATTTT
CASSLIGERNQPQHF
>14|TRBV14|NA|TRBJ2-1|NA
TGTGCCAGCAGCCAACGAGACTCCGATTGGCGGCAGTTCTTC
CASSQRDSDWRQFF
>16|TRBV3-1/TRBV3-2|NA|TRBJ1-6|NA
TGTGCCAGCAGCCCCCTTGTCGGGGCCTATAATTCACCCCTCCACTTT
CASSPLVGAYNSPLHF
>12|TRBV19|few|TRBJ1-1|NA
TGTGCCAGTAGTATTGGAGTAACTGAAGCTTTCTTT
CASSIGVTEAFF
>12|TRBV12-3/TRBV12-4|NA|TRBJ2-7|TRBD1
TGTGCCAGCAGTGACAGGGACTACGAGCAGTACTTC
CASSDRDYEQYF
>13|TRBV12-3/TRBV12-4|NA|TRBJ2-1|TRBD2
TGTGCCAGCAGGTCTAGCGGGAGCAACGAGCAGTTCTTC
CASRSSGSNEQFF
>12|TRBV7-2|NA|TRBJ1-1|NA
TGTGCCAGCAGTCCCAATTTCGGGGGGGCTTTCTTT
CASSPNFGGAFF